This T cell receptor (beta chain) emerged from a study of blood T cell repertoires in COVID-19. Study summary: T cells, B-cell-depleted T cells, or PBMCs supplied cDNA or gDNA.

Germline CDR1 is MDHEN and CDR2 is SYDVKM. Trimming removed 6 bases from V and 5 bases from J, with 16 bases in between. CDR3 size: 14 residues. Methods used by the authors: The authors estimated nucleated cell counts from reference gene primer amplification. The protocol was immunoSEQ multiplex PCR, while the TCRdb copy is restricted to in-frame clones and leaves out a portion. Clonal size and the V and J genes are those of that table, whereas D and trimming came from the DNA. The sample has 100,000 or so clones; 80% to 85% are singletons. The chain recombines TRBV28 with TRBJ2-5; the D is unclear. This sequence originates from a man older than 75 with acute or convalescent COVID-19. The material sequenced was peripheral blood. CDR3 loop: CASSRVATMETQYF. The CDR3 bases are TGTGCCAGCAGCCGAGTAGCTACGATGGAGACCCAGTACTTC.